The present TCR beta chain was sequenced within a study of blood T cell repertoires in COVID-19. Whole-study context: The United States, Italy and Spain supplied acute and convalescent COVID-19 samples. Sources were T cells, B-cell-depleted T cells, or PBMCs; the material itself was cDNA or gDNA.

The CDR3 runs 15 residues. Germline CDR1 is GTSNPN and CDR2 is SVGIG (reference sequence). Trimming took off 2 bases at V and 2 bases at J, with 16 bases between the two ends. Original handling: Estimation of nucleated cell counts relied on the amplification of reference gene primers. Produced via immunoSEQ multiplex PCR; TCRdb's table is partial and in-frame only. The V and J calls and clone size are taken from that table; D and trimming were inferred from the DNA. The sample holds over 90,000 clones, more than 90% seen once. The source material was peripheral blood. This receptor was identified in a man aged 18 to 29 with acute or convalescent COVID-19. The chain carries TRBV30 and TRBJ2-7, with D tentatively TRBD1 (5 bases). The CDR3 protein is CAWSRGGAGTYEQYF. CDR3 sequence (DNA): TGTGCCTGGAGTAGAGGTGGGGCAGGAACCTACGAGCAGTACTTC.